One sample yielded the 25 T cell receptor beta chains listed below, sequenced in a study of metastatic and nonmetastatic thyroid tumors. Until they underwent thyroid surgery, no patient had received any treatment. TCRdb reanalyzed the PCR reads via MiXCR. There are about 20,000 clones in the sample; roughly 14% occur only once, and about a fifth lies in the top ten. The sample taken for sequencing was blood. The receptors originated from a female donor with papillary thyroid cancer or a benign thyroid nodule (not recorded which). Some clones in this sample may be carry-over from other donors' samples.

This clone is categorized as medium-sized. Other DNA sequences in the same sample also yield this CDR3. This sequence joins TRBV6-1 and TRBJ2-7; D is tentatively TRBD1 or TRBD2 (5 bases each). Germline CDR1 and CDR2: MNHNS and SASEGT. V gave up 2 bases and J gave up 8 bases, with 16 bases separating them. The CDR3 contains 14 residues. The CDR3 region is CASSESGDLGKQYF. CDR3 DNA: TGTGCCAGCAGTGAAAGTGGGGACCTGGGAAAGCAGTACTTC.

The CDR3, as DNA: TGCGCCAGCAGCTTTAACGGGGACCCCTCCTTTCGTGCTTTCTTT. It encodes CASSFNGDPSFRAFF. V is TRBV5-1 and J is TRBJ1-1, with D perhaps matching TRBD1 (5 bases). The CDR3 loop spans 15 amino acids. V lost 2 bases, J lost 11 bases, and 22 bases lay in between. Germline CDR1 is SGHRS and CDR2 is YFSETQ.

This clone was detected ten times or more. This chain joins TRBV19 and TRBJ2-7; no firm D call. CDR1 and CDR2 from the germline V gene are LNHDA and SQIVND (reference sequence). The CDR3 is 15 amino acids. V was cut by 3 bases and J by 2 bases, with 14 bases left in between. CDR3 residues: CASSMDAWAAYEQYF. For the CDR3, the DNA is TGTGCCAGTAGTATGGATGCCTGGGCTGCCTACGAGCAGTACTTC. Full variable domain (missing parts from reference TRBV19 and TRBJ2-7): DGGITQSPKYLFRKEGQNVTLSCEQNLNHDAMYWYRQDPGQGLRLIYYSQIVNDFQKGDIAEGYSVSREKKESFPLTVTSAQKNPTAFYLCASSMDAWAAYEQYFGPGTRLTVT.

This clone was seen ten or more times. The chain couples TRBV24-1 to TRBJ2-7, with D possibly matching TRBD1 (6 bases). The V end was cut by 6 bases, the J end by 4 bases, with 15 bases between. Germline assignment: CDR1 KGHDR and CDR2 SFDVKD. The CDR3 totals 14 residues. In DNA, the CDR3 is TGTGCCACCAGTCAAACAGGGTCTGGGTACGAGCAGTACTTC. The encoded protein is CATSQTGSGYEQYF.

This clone was observed many times. The genes are TRBV19 and TRBJ1-1, with no clear D. V gave up 7 bases and J gave up 4 bases, with 13 bases separating them. This CDR3 region has 13 residues. CDR1 and CDR2 (germline): LNHDA, SQIVND (reference sequence). The CDR3, as DNA: TGTGCCAGTATGCAGGCAATGGCCACTGAAGCTTTCTTT. It encodes CASMQAMATEAFF. The complete variable domain, with remaining parts taken from reference TRBV19 and TRBJ1-1, reads DGGITQSPKYLFRKEGQNVTLSCEQNLNHDAMYWYRQDPGQGLRLIYYSQIVNDFQKGDIAEGYSVSREKKESFPLTVTSAQKNPTAFYLCASMQAMATEAFFGQGTRLTVV.

This clone was found many times. The chain uses TRBV20-1 and TRBJ2-7, with 12 nucleotides matching TRBD2. CDR1 DFQATT and CDR2 SNEGSKA come from the germline V gene (reference sequence). The CDR3 spans 15 residues. J was trimmed by 0 bases and V by 4 bases; bases with no gene match: 4. CDR3 DNA: TGCAGTGCTACCACGACTAGCGGGGGCTCCTACGAGCAGTACTTC. This codes for CSATTTSGGSYEQYF.

This clone was seen ten or more times. The V call is TRBV9, the J call TRBJ1-1; the match to TRBD1 covers 7 bases. The CDR3 loop spans 14 amino acids. Germline V gene lookup returns CDR1 SGDLS and CDR2 YYNGEE. V trimming: 4 bases; J trimming: 4 bases; junction bases outside the gene matches: 7. In nucleotides, the CDR3 is TGTGCCAGCAGCCCCAGGGGGGTCGGCACTGAAGCTTTCTTT. Encoded protein: CASSPRGVGTEAFF.

This clone has only a few counts. The V gene is TRBV28, the J gene TRBJ2-2; 7 positions match TRBD1. The CDR3 runs 15 residues. Trimming at V came to 7 bases and at J to 6 bases, leaving 11 bases not matched to a gene. CDR1 is MDHEN, CDR2 SYDVKM, per germline. The CDR3 here is CASISTGLLSGELFF. The DNA of the CDR3 is TGTGCCAGCATTTCGACAGGGTTGCTCTCCGGGGAGCTGTTTTTT. Filled out from reference TRBV28 and TRBJ2-2, the complete variable domain reads DVKVTQSSRYLVKRTGEKVFLECVQDMDHENMFWYRQDPGLGLRLIYFSYDVKMKEKGDIPEGYSVSREKKERFSLILESASTNQTSMYLCASISTGLLSGELFFGEGSRLTVL.

By share of the sample, this clone is medium-sized. This chain joins TRBV6-2 or TRBV6-3 and TRBJ2-2, with D possibly TRBD1 on 6 matching bases. CDR1 and CDR2 (germline): MNHEY, SVGEGT. This CDR3 has 15 amino acids. The V end lost 3 bases, the J end lost 6 bases, and 14 bases lay between the germline ends. DNA for the CDR3: TGTGCCAGCAGTTATGGGGACACCCACGCCGGGGAGCTGTTTTTT. Encoded protein: CASSYGDTHAGELFF.

This clone appeared many times. CDR3 nucleotide sequence: TGTGCCAGCAGCGTAGCGGGACAGGGTTCCTACGAGCAGTACTTC. As protein: CASSVAGQGSYEQYF. The chain couples TRBV9 to TRBJ2-7, with TRBD1 identical over 9 bases. Germline V gene data show CDR1 as SGDLS and CDR2 as YYNGEE. The CDR3 has 15 residues. With 0 bases clipped from V and 1 base from J, the junction kept 2 bases outside the gene matches.

This clone was seen more than once but under ten times. The chain employs TRBV20-1 and TRBJ2-1; TRBD2 aligns across 13 bases. This CDR3 region has 18 residues. V shed 0 bases, J shed 5 bases, and the junction held 10 bases outside the gene matches. CDR1 is DFQATT, CDR2 SNEGSKA, per germline (reference sequence). In DNA, the CDR3 is TGCAGTGCTAGAGATCCGGCTTTGACTAGCGGGGGGAACAATGAGCAGTTCTTC. Translated: CSARDPALTSGGNNEQFF.

This clone appeared a single time. This sequence may be a read error, since a much larger clone differs from it by one base. J is TRBJ2-1 and V is TRBV30, with a tentative D call TRBD1 (5 bases). The CDR3 consists of 15 residues. V was clipped by 4 bases and J by 9 bases, with 22 bases between them. Germline V gene data show CDR1 as GTSNPN and CDR2 as SVGIG (reference sequence). The CDR3 is CAWTAGWGKSPEQFF. In DNA form, the CDR3 reads TGTGCCTGGACAGCCGGGTGGGGCAAATCCCCTGAGCAGTTCTTC.

This clone was observed many times. In DNA form, the CDR3 reads TGTGCCAGCAGTCATGACAGCTACAATGAGCAGTTCTTC. Protein product: CASSHDSYNEQFF. This chain uses TRBV6-2 or TRBV6-3 with TRBJ2-1, with a possible D match to TRBD1 (5 bases). Between the trimmed V and J ends, which lost 5 bases and 3 bases, there was a span of 8 bases. This CDR3 region has 13 residues. The germline V gene has CDR1 MNHEY and CDR2 SVGEGT.

This clone came up a few times. The genes are TRBV12-3 or TRBV12-4 and TRBJ2-7, with D maybe TRBD2 (5 bases). The CDR3 runs 12 residues. V was shortened by 7 bases and J by 9 bases, with 16 bases between the two germline ends. This CDR3 reads CASKLEGNGQYF. In DNA, the CDR3 is TGTGCCAGCAAGCTCGAGGGTAACGGGCAGTACTTC.

By frequency in the sample, this clone is medium-sized. V and J are TRBV28 and TRBJ2-1; 9 nucleotides line up with TRBD2. The CDR3 totals 14 residues. The V gene's germline CDR1 is MDHEN and CDR2 SYDVKM. The V segment lost 5 bases and the J segment 7 bases; nucleotides outside the gene matches: 6. CDR3 nucleotide sequence: TGTGCCAGCAGTCCGAGCGGGAGGACGAATGAGCAGTTCTTC. Translated, it gives CASSPSGRTNEQFF.

Many counts were recorded for this clone. This sequence joins TRBV6-1 and TRBJ2-5, with 12 bases matching TRBD2. Germline CDR1 reads MNHNS; CDR2 reads SASEGT. This CDR3 comprises 17 residues. V shed 3 bases, J shed 0 bases, and the junction held 5 bases outside the gene matches. The CDR3 DNA reads TGTGCCAGCAGTGACCCTAGGACTAGCGGGAACCAAGAGACCCAGTACTTC. Its protein is CASSDPRTSGNQETQYF.

This clone is medium-sized within its sample. The chain is built from TRBV28 and TRBJ2-7; D call uncertain. CDR1 is MDHEN, CDR2 SYDVKM, per germline. Trimming took 2 bases from V and 1 from J, leaving 9 bases between them. CDR3 length: 14 amino acids. The chain's CDR3 is CASSLDGNSYEQYF. The DNA of the CDR3 is TGTGCCAGCAGTTTAGATGGGAATTCCTACGAGCAGTACTTC.

In this sample, this clone turned up a few times. One junction end does not reproduce the germline sequence, and a read error may be involved. This rearrangement joins TRBV3-1 to TRBJ2-7; D not resolved. There are 13 residues in the CDR3. Germline values: CDR1 LGHDT, CDR2 YNNKEL (reference sequence). CDR3 protein: CASSHGSSYGQYF. CDR3 coding DNA: TGTGCCAGCAGCCACGGCAGCTCCTACGGGCAGTACTTC.

Within the sample, this clone is medium-sized (0.01 to 0.1%). The chain has TRBV12-5 and TRBJ2-2; maybe TRBD1 (5 bases). The CDR3 loop spans 15 amino acids. V was cut by 3 bases and J by 2 bases, with 10 bases left in between. Germline CDR1 reads LGHNT; CDR2 reads FRNRAP. The CDR3 protein is CASGLSQGNTGELFF. The CDR3, as DNA: TGTGCTAGTGGTTTAAGCCAGGGAAACACCGGGGAGCTGTTTTTT. The full variable domain, its missing parts supplied by reference TRBV12-5 and TRBJ2-2, is DARVTQTPRHKVTEMGQEVTMRCQPILGHNTVFWYRQTMMQGLELLAYFRNRAPLDDSGMPKDRFSAEMPDATLATLKIQPSEPRDSAVYFCASGLSQGNTGELFFGEGSRLTVL.

This clone was picked up many times. This rearrangement joins TRBV11-2 to TRBJ2-4, with 9 positions matching TRBD1. This CDR3 contains 16 residues. V was clipped by 5 bases and J by 6 bases; unmatched bases: 11. Germline CDR1 is SGHAT and CDR2 is FQNNGV. This chain's CDR3 is CASSPQTGGFVNIQYF. As DNA, the CDR3 is TGTGCCAGCAGCCCTCAGACAGGGGGATTCGTAAACATTCAGTACTTC.

This clone was counted ten times or more. The gene calls are TRBV4-2 and TRBJ1-4; D unclear. The CDR3 has 14 residues. Per the germline V gene, CDR1 is LGHNA and CDR2 is YNFKEQ. V lost 1 base to trimming and J lost 8 bases, with 11 bases between them. CDR3 loop: CASSQVADLEKLFF. The CDR3 DNA reads as TGTGCCAGCAGCCAAGTTGCAGATTTAGAAAAACTGTTTTTT.

As concerns this clone: A single base separates this from a much larger clone, so it may be a read error. This chain connects TRBV7-9 to TRBJ1-2, with unresolved D. Per germline, CDR1 SEHNR and CDR2 FQNEAQ (reference sequence). V lost 3 bases to trimming and J lost 10 bases, with 9 bases between them. The CDR3 length is 11 residues. The CDR3 bases are TGTGCCAGCAGCTTTATGGGCGTCTACACCTTC. This sequence encodes CASSFMGVYTF.

In this sample, this clone is large (0.1 to 1%). The chain combines TRBV6-1 with TRBJ2-7; TRBD1 is a possible D gene (6 bases). Trimming stripped 0 bases from V and 1 base from J, with 10 bases between. Germline V CDR1 and CDR2: MNHNS, SASEGT. This CDR3 has 15 residues. The CDR3 coding sequence is TGTGCCAGCAGTGAAGCGTCAGGGGAGTCCTACGAGCAGTACTTC. Amino acids: CASSEASGESYEQYF.

This clone was detected ten times or more. The V gene is TRBV20-1, the J gene TRBJ1-1; tentatively, D is TRBD1 (5 bases). The ends were cut back, 1 base at V and 0 bases at J, with 6 bases in the middle. The CDR3 loop spans 13 amino acids. Germline loops: CDR1 DFQATT, CDR2 SNEGSKA (reference sequence). CDR3 sequence: CSARGGLNTEAFF. The DNA for the CDR3 is TGCAGTGCTAGAGGGGGCCTGAACACTGAAGCTTTCTTT.

This clone was seen repeatedly, ten times or more. CDR3 region: CAISDQSGGDGYTF. The CDR3, as DNA: TGTGCCATCAGTGACCAATCGGGAGGGGACGGCTACACCTTC. The chain recombines TRBV10-3 with TRBJ1-2, with D possibly being TRBD1 (5 bases). V was pared by 3 bases and J by 8 bases, with 16 bases between. CDR1 is ENHRY and CDR2 is SYGVKD in the germline V gene. This CDR3 is built from 14 residues.